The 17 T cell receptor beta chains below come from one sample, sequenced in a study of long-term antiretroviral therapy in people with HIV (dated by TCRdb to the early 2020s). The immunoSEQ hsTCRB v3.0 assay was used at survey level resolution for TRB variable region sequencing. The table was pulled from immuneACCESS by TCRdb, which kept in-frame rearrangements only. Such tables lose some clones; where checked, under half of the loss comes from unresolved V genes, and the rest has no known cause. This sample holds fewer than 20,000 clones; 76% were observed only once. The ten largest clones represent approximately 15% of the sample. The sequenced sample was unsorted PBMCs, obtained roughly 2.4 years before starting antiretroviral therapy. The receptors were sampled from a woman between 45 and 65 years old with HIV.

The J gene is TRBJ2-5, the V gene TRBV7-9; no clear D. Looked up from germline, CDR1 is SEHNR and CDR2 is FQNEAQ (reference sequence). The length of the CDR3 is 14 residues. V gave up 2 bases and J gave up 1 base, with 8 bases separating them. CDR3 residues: CASSLISGQETQYF. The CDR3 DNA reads TGTGCCAGCAGCTTAATATCGGGCCAAGAGACCCAGTACTTC.

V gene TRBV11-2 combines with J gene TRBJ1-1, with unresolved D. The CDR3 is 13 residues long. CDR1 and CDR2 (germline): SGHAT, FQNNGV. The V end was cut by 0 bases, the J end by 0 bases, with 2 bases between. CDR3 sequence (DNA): TGTGCCAGCAGCTTAGAGGTGAACACTGAAGCTTTCTTT. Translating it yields CASSLEVNTEAFF.

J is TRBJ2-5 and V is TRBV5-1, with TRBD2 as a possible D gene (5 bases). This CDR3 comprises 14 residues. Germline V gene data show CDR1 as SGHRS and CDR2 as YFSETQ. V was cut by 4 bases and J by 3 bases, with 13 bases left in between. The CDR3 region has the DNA TGCGCCAGCAGCCCTCCCGGGCGGGAAGAGACCCAGTACTTC. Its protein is CASSPPGREETQYF.

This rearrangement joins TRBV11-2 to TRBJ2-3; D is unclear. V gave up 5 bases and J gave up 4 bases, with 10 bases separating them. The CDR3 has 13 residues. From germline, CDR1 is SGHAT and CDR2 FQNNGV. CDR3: CASSLSPPDTQYF. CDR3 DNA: TGTGCCAGCAGCCTAAGTCCGCCAGATACGCAGTATTTT.

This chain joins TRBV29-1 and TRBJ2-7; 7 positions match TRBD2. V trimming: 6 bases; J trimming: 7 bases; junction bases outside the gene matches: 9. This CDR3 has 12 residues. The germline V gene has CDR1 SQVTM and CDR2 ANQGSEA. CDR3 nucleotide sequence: TGCAGCGTCGGGGAGGGCCGGGGGGAGCAGTACGTC. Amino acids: CSVGEGRGEQYV.

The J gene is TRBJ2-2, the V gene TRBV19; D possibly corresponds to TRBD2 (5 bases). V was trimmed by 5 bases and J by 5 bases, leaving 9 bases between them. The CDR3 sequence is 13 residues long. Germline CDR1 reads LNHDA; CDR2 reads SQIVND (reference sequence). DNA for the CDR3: TGTGCCAGTAGTCAAGGAGGAACCGGGGAGCTGTTTTTT. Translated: CASSQGGTGELFF. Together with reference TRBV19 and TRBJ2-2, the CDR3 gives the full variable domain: DGGITQSPKYLFRKEGQNVTLSCEQNLNHDAMYWYRQDPGQGLRLIYYSQIVNDFQKGDIAEGYSVSREKKESFPLTVTSAQKNPTAFYLCASSQGGTGELFFGEGSRLTVL.

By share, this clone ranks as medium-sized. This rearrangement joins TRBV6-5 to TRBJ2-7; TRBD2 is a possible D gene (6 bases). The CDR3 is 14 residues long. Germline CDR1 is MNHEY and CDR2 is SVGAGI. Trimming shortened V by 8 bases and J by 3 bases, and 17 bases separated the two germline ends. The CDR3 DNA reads TGTGCCAGCGGGTTTGGGGGGTCGGGCTACGAGCAGTACTTC. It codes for CASGFGGSGYEQYF.

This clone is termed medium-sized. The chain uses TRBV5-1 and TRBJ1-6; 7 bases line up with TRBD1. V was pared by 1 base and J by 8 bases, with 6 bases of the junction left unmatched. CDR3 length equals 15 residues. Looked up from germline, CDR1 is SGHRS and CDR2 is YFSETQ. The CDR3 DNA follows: TGCGCCAGCAGCTTGTCGGGGACAGCGGATTCACCCCTCCACTTT. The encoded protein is CASSLSGTADSPLHF.

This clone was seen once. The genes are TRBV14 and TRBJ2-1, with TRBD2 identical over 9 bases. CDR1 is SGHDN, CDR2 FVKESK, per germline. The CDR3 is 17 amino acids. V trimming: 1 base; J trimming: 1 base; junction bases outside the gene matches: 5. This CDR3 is CASSQARLADSYNEQFF. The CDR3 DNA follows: TGTGCCAGCAGCCAAGCTCGACTAGCGGATTCCTACAATGAGCAGTTCTTC.

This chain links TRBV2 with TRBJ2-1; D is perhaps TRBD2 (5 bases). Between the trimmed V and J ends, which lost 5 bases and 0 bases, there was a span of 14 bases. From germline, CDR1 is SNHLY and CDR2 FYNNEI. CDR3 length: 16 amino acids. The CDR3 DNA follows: TGTGCCAGCAGTAGGGTGCGGGTCGGCTCCTACAATGAGCAGTTCTTC. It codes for CASSRVRVGSYNEQFF.

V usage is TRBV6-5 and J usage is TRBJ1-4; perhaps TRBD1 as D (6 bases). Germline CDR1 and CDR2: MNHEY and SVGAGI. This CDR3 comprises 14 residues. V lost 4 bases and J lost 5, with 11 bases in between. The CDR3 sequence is CASSLTGLNEKLFF. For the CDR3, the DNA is TGTGCCAGCAGTTTGACAGGACTAAATGAAAAACTGTTTTTT.

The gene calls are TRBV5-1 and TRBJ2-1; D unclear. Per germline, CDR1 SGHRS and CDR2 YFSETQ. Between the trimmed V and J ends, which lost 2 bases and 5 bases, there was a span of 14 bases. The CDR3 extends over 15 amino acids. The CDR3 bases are TGCGCCAGCAGCTTCCGCGAAACTCGCGACAATGAGCAGTTCTTC. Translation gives CASSFRETRDNEQFF.

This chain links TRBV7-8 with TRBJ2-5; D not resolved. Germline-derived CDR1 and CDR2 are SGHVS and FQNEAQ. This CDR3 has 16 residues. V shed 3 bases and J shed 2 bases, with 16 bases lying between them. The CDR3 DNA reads TGTGCCAGCAGCTTCGGTGGCGCACCGTTACAAGAGACCCAGTACTTC. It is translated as CASSFGGAPLQETQYF.

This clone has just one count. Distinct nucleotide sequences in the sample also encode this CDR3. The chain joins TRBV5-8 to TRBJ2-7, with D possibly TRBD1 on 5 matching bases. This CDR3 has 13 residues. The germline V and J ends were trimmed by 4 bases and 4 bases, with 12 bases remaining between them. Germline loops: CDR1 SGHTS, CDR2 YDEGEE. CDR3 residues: CASSPDNKYEQYV. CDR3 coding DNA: TGTGCCAGCAGCCCGGACAACAAGTACGAGCAGTACGTC.

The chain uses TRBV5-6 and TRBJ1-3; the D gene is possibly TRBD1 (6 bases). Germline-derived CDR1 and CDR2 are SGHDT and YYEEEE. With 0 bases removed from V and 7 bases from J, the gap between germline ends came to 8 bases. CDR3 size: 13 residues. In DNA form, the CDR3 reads TGTGCCAGCAGCTTGGGACAGGCGAACACCATATATTTT. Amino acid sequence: CASSLGQANTIYF.

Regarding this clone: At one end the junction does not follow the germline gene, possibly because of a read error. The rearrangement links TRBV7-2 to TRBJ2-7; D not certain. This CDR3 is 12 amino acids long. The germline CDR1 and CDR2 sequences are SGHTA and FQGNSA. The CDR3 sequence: CASSGTSFEQYF. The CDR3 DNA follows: TGTGCCAGCAGCGGTACATCCTTCGAGCAGTACTTC.

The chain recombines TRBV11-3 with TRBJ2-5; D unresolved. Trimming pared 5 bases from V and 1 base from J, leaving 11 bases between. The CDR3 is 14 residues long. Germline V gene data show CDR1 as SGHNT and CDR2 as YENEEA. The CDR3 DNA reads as TGTGCCAGCAGCCCCCGTACAGCCCAAGAGACCCAGTACTTC. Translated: CASSPRTAQETQYF.